The T cell receptor (beta chain) described here comes from a study of cytomegalovirus exposure and HLA in healthy donors. The V gene end was trimmed by 8 bases and the J gene end by 4 bases; junction bases not matched to a gene: 8. The CDR3 consists of 15 residues. Germline assignment: CDR1 SNHLY and CDR2 FYNNEI. PCR employed 60 Vbeta and 13 Jbeta primers. Per the study methods: It was a later analysis that counted 75 million to 90 million unique TCR beta chains, of which roughly 11 million were shared. Clones were sequenced by immunoSEQ multiplex PCR, and TCRdb holds only the in-frame ones, with some missing. V and J calls and clone size follow that table, whereas D and trimming were derived from the DNA. The table includes some 140,000 clones, 65% to 75% detected once.

Sequenced material: PBMCs. This sequence joins TRBV2 and TRBJ2-1; TRBD2 agrees at 10 bases. This clonotype was sampled from a man aged 25 to 45 in good health and CMV-seronegative. CDR3 protein: CASQPLAGGYNEQFF. In DNA, the CDR3 is TGTGCCAGCCAACCCTTAGCGGGGGGATACAATGAGCAGTTCTTC.